This TCR beta chain was observed in a study of T cells after yellow fever vaccination (dated by TCRdb to between 2018 and 2021). For the study in its entirety: Staining for CD3, CD45RA, CCR7 and CD95 was used to sort memory subsets (EM, EMRA, CM and Tscm) on a BD FACS Aria III. Sorting of memory subsets took place on days 0, 15 and 45 and at 18 months after primary vaccination, as well as on days 0, 15 and 45 after the 30-year booster. The SMART-Seq v4 Ultra Low Input RNA kit was used to prepare libraries from fractions with low cell numbers. Two healthy male donors, one aged 18 to 30 and one aged 30 to 39 years, were included in the cohort. To follow T-cell clones before and after both primary and booster YFV17D yellow fever vaccination, bulk TCR alpha and beta repertoires underwent longitudinal sequencing. Blood was collected at multiple timepoints before and after primary and secondary immunization, and bulk PBMC replicates and cell subsets were isolated.

Overall study results and their limits: The secondary T-cell response was weaker than the primary response but faster, peaking on day 5 instead of day 15. Because abundant contaminating clonotypes from the bulk population could be contained in FACS-sorted repertoires, computational filtering was required. Most clones expanded after primary vaccination (around 96% of CD4 and roughly 88% of CD8) were re-detected after the booster, suggesting that broad memory maintenance occurred. The study included only a couple of donors, which limits how far the findings can be generalized. A small fraction of clonotypes appeared in both the CD4 and CD8 compartments, likely as a result of convergent recombination. On day 0, almost all vaccine-responding clonotypes were below detection in the sorted memory subsets.

Via the germline V gene, CDR1 is SGHRS and CDR2 YFSETQ. From cysteine to phenylalanine, the CDR3 is 18 amino acids long. The kept DNA is CDR3 alone, 54 bases in frame from the first base. Ends trimmed: V by 0 bases, J by 5 bases; bases unmatched to a gene: 8. TCR cDNA was made using 5'RACE template switching, a step that added a universal primer site and unique molecular identifiers. Priming for cDNA synthesis came from both the TCR alpha and TCR beta constant segments. Two PCR steps were used to amplify libraries, with sample barcodes and sequencing adapters being added in the second step. Sequencing of libraries was performed on Illumina HiSeq 2500 (2x100 bp) or NovaSeq (2x150 bp). Per the source publication's procedure: MIGEC handled demultiplexing of reads and collapsing into UMI consensus sequences, while MiXCR performed V(D)J alignment. Vaccine-responding clonotypes were defined with edgeR using replicate PBMC samples, requiring FDR below 0.01 and a log2 fold change above 5 up to day 15. Each bulk clonotype was labeled CD4 or CD8 based on which sequenced repertoire, CD4 or CD8, contained the clonotype at higher abundance. Clonotype frequencies in memory subsets were weighted by FACS-sorted cell numbers to estimate each clone's distribution across memory phenotypes. The public reads were quality trimmed at Q25 with fastp and then assembled into clones with MiXCR by TCRdb, keeping productive beta chains. Rows merge per CDR3 protein into single entries with the most common DNA and genes. These V and J calls are TCRdb output, not the study's own analysis. The sample table lists roughly 32,000 distinct CDR3 sequences, around 7% of them with a count of one. The ten biggest clones cover about 22% of the sample.

The treatment or condition label corresponds to: live attenuated yellow fever vaccine strain. A standard Ficoll-Paque protocol was used to isolate PBMCs from peripheral blood. RNA from sorted memory subsets was extracted with the RNeasy Micro Kit. This clonotype appeared a few times. Within one base of it there is no much larger clone, and no base qualities were kept. The receptor comes from a man younger than 35 who received the YFV17D yellow fever vaccine. Sequencing was performed on PBMCs, either bulk or a sorted T-cell subset (CD4+, CD8+, memory, or dextramer-sorted; not recorded which), taken on the day of the first yellow fever vaccination. The sequence joins TRBV5-1 to TRBJ2-3; a stretch of 14 junction bases matches TRBD2. The bases read TGCGCCAGCAGCTTGGCCCGACTAGCGGGGGGGCAATTAGATACGCAGTATTTT. Its translation is CASSLARLAGGQLDTQYF. Here the CDR3 is joined to the reference TRBV5-1 and TRBJ2-3 genes, and the full variable domain is: KAGVTQTPRYLIKTRGQQVTLSCSPISGHRSVSWYQQTPGQGLQFLFEYFSETQRNKGNFPGRFSGRQFSNSRSEMNVSTLELGDSALYLCASSLARLAGGQLDTQYFGPGTRLTVL.